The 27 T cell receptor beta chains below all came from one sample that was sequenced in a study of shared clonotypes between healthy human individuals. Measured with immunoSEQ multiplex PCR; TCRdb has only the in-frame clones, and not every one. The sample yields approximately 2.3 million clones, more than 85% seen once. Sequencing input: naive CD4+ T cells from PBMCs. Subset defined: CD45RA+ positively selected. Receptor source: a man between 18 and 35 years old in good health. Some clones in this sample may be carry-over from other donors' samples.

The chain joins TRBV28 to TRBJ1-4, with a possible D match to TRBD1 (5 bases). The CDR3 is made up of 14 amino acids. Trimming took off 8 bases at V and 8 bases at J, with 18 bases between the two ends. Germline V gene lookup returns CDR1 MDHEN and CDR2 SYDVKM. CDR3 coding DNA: TGTGCCAGCGCTTCCCCAGGGTTTGGGGAAAAACTGTTTTTT. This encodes CASASPGFGEKLFF.

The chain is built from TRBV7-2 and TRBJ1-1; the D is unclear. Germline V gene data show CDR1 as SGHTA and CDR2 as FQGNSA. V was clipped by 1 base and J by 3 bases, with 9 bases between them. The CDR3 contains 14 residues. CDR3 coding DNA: TGTGCCAGCAGCTTAGGGACTAGGGACACTGAAGCTTTCTTT. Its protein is CASSLGTRDTEAFF.

CDR3 in amino acids: CSVGLAGANTGELFF. The CDR3, as DNA: TGCAGCGTTGGATTAGCGGGGGCGAACACCGGGGAGCTGTTTTTT. This chain connects TRBV29-1 to TRBJ2-2, with 9 bases aligning to TRBD2. Germline assignment: CDR1 SQVTM and CDR2 ANQGSEA. This CDR3 spans 15 amino acids. J was trimmed by 0 bases and V by 4 bases; bases with no gene match: 3.

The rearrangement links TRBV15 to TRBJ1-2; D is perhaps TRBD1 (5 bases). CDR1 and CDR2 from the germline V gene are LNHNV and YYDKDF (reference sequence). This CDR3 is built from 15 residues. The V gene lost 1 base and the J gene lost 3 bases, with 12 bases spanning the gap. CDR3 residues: CATSRAPLGDYGYTF. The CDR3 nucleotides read TGTGCCACCAGCAGAGCTCCGTTAGGGGACTATGGCTACACCTTC. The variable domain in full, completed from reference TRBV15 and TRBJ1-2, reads DAMVIQNPRYQVTQFGKPVTLSCSQTLNHNVMYWYQQKSSQAPKLLFHYYDKDFNNEADTPDNFQSRRPNTSFCFLDIRSPGLGDTAMYLCATSRAPLGDYGYTFGSGTRLTVV.

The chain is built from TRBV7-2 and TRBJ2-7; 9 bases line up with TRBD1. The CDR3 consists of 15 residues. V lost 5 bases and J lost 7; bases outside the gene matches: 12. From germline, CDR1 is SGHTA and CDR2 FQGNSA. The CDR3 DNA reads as TGTGCCAGCAGCCTCCTAGGACAGGGGTTGCGAGAGCAGTACTTC. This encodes CASSLLGQGLREQYF.

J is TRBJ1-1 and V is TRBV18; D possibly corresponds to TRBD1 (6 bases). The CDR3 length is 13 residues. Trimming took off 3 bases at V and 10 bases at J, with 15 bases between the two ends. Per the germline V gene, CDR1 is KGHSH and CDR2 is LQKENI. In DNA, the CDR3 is TGTGCCAGCTCACCTGGTTTCCAGGGGCCAGCTTTCTTT. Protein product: CASSPGFQGPAFF.

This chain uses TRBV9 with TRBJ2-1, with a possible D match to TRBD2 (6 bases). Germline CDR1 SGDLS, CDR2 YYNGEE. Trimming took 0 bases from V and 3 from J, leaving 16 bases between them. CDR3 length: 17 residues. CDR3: CASSVDPGREGYNEQFF. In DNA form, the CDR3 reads TGTGCCAGCAGCGTAGATCCCGGGAGAGAGGGCTACAATGAGCAGTTCTTC.

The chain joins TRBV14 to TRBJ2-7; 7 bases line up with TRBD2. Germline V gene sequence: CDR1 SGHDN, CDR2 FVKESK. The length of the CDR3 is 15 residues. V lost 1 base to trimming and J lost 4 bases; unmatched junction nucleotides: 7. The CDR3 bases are TGTGCCAGCAGCCAAGGTTCTGGCGGGAGTTACGAGCAGTACTTC. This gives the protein CASSQGSGGSYEQYF.

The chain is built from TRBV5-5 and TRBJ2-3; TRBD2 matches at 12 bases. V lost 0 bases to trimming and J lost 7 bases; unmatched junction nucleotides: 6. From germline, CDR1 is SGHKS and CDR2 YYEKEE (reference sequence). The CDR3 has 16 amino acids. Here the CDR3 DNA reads TGTGCCAGCAGCTTGGAGGGGACTAGCGGGCTTTATACGCAGTATTTT. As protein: CASSLEGTSGLYTQYF.

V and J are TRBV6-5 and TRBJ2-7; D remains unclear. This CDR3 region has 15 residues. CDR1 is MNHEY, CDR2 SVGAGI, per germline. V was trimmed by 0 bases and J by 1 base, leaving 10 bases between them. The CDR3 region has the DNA TGTGCCAGCAGTTACTCGTGGCAGGCTTCCTACGAGCAGTACTTC. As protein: CASSYSWQASYEQYF.

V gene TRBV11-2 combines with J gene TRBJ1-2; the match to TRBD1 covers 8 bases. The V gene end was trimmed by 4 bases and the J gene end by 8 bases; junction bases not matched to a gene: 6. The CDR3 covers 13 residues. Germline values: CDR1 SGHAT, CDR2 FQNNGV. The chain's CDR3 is CASSSPDRDGYTF. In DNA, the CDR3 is TGTGCCAGCAGCTCTCCGGACAGGGACGGCTACACCTTC.

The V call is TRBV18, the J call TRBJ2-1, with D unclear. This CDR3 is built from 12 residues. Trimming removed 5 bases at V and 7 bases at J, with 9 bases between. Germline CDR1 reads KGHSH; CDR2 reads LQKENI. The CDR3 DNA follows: TGTGCCAGCTCAGCGACTCGAAATGAGCAGTTCTTC. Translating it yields CASSATRNEQFF.

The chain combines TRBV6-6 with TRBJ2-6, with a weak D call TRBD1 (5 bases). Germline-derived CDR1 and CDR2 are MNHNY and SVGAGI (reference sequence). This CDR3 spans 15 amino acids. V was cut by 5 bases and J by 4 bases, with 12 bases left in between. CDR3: CASSITGPGANVLTF. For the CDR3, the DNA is TGTGCCAGCAGTATTACAGGTCCGGGGGCCAACGTCCTGACTTTC.

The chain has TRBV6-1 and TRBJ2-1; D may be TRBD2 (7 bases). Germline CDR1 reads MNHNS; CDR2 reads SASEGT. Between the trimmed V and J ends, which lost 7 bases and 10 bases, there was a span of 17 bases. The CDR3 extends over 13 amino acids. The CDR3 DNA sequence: TGTGCCAGCATCGTAGGGGGGGATGGCGAGCAGTTCTTC. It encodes CASIVGGDGEQFF.

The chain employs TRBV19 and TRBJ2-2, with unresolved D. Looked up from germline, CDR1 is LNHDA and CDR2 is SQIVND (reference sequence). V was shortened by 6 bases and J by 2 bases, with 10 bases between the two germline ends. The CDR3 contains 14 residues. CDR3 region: CASSPPRNTGELFF. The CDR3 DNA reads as TGTGCCAGTAGCCCCCCACGAAACACCGGGGAGCTGTTTTTT.

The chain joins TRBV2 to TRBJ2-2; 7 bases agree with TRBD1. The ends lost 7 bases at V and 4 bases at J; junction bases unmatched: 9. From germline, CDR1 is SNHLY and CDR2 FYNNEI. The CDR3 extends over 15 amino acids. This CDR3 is CASTPQTGRTGELFF. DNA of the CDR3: TGTGCCAGCACTCCACAGACAGGGCGCACCGGGGAGCTGTTTTTT. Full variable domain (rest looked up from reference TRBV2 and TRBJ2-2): EPEVTQTPSHQVTQMGQEVILRCVPISNHLYFYWYRQILGQKVEFLVSFYNNEISEKSEIFDDQFSVERPDGSNFTLKIRSTKLEDSAMYFCASTPQTGRTGELFFGEGSRLTVL.

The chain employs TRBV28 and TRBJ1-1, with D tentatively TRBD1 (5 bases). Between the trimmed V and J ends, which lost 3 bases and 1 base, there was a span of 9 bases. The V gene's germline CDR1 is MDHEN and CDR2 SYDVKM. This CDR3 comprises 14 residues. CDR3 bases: TGTGCCAGCAGTTTCGGGGCAACGAACACTGAAGCTTTCTTT. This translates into CASSFGATNTEAFF.

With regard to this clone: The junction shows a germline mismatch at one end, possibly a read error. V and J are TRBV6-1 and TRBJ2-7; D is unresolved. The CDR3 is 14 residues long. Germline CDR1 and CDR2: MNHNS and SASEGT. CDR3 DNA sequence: TGTGCCAGCAGTTTCAATAGCTTCTCCTACAAGCAGTACTTC. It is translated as CASSFNSFSYKQYF.

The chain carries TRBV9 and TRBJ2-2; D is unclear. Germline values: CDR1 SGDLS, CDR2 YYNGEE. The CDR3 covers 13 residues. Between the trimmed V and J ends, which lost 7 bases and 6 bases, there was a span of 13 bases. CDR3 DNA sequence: TGTGCCAGCGGCTACCCGCATTCCGGGGAGCTGTTTTTT. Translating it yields CASGYPHSGELFF.

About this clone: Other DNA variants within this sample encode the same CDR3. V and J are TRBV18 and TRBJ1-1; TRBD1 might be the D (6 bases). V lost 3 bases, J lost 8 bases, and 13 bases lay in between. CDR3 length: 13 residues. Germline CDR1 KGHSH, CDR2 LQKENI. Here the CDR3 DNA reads TGTGCCAGCTCACCTGGGCAGGACAGAGAAGCTTTCTTT. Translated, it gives CASSPGQDREAFF.

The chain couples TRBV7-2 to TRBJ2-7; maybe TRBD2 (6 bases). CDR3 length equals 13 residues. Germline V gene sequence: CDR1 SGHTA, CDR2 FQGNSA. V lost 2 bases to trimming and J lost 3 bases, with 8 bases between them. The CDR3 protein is CASSLPSVYEQYF. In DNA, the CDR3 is TGTGCCAGCAGCTTACCTAGCGTCTACGAGCAGTACTTC. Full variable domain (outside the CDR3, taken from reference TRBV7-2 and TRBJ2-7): GAGVSQSPSNKVTEKGKDVELRCDPISGHTALYWYRQSLGQGLEFLIYFQGNSAPDKSGLPSDRFSAERTGGSVSTLTIQRTQQEDSAVYLCASSLPSVYEQYFGPGTRLTVT.

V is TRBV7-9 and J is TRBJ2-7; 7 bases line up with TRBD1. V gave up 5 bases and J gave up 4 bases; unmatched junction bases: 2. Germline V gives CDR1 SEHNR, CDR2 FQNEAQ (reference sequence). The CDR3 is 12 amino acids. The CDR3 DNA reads TGTGCCAGCAGCGAACAGGGGTACGAGCAGTACTTC. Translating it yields CASSEQGYEQYF.

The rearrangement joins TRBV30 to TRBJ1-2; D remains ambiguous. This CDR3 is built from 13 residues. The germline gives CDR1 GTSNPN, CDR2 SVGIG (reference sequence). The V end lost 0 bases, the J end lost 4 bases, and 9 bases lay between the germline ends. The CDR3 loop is CAWSVQSFYGYTF. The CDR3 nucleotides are TGTGCCTGGAGTGTACAGTCTTTCTATGGCTACACCTTC.

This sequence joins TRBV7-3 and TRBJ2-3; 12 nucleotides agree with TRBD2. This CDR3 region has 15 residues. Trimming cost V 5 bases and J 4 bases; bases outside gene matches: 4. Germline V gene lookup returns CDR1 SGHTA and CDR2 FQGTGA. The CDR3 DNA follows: TGTGCCAGCAGCCCGAGACTAGCGGGAGCAGATACGCAGTATTTT. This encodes CASSPRLAGADTQYF.

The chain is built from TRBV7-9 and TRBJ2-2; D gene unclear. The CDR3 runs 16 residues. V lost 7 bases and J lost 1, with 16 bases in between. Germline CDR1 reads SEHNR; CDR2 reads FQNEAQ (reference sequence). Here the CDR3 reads CASTPTVMGNTGELFF. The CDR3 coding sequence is TGTGCCAGCACCCCAACTGTGATGGGGAACACCGGGGAGCTGTTTTTT.

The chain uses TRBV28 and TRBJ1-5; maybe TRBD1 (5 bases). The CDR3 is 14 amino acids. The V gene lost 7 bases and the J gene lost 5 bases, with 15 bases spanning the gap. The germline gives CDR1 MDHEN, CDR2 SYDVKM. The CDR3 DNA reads TGTGCCAGCACCCTGGGTCAGGGCTATCAGCCCCAGCATTTT. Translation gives CASTLGQGYQPQHF.

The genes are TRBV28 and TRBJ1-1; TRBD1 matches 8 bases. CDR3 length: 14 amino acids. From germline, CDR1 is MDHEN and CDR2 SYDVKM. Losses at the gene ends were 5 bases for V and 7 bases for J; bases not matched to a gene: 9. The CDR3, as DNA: TGTGCCAGCAGTCCGCGGGACAGGCAGAATGAAGCTTTCTTT. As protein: CASSPRDRQNEAFF.